Below, one T cell receptor (beta chain) is given with its context. Its antigen remains unknown. Its ends do not fully match the called genes, so a read error is possible. From unsorted bulk tissue weighing roughly 18-31 mg, DNA and RNA were co-extracted. The patients presented with primary liver carcinoma, which was managed through surgical resection. All of the tumor samples contained over 75% viable tumor cells. The CDR3 contains 15 residues. Germline loops: CDR1 WNHNN, CDR2 SYGVQD (reference sequence). This entry is derived from a study of tumor-infiltrating lymphocytes in primary liver carcinoma. Study results and limitations: Top clones occupying all five tumor regions numbered only about 7-24%.

Using a constant-region primer together with ProtoScript II reverse transcriptase, TCR beta cDNA was made from 500 to 650 ng of total RNA. Libraries of TCR beta came from three nested multiplex PCR rounds with slightly modified ARM-PCR. TRBV1-TRBV30 forward primers paired with a C-beta reverse primer drove the first two PCR rounds, about 10 cycles each. TCRdb used MiXCR to reprocess the multiplex PCR reads, holding one entry per CDR3 protein. The sample carries around 70,000 distinct CDR3 sequences, roughly two thirds recorded once. The chain joins TRBV10-1 to TRBJ2-7; the D gene could be TRBD1 or TRBD2 (5 bases each). This sequence was found in a man between 35 and 55 years old with primary liver carcinoma and hepatitis B virus infection. Sequenced material: liver tumor tissue from sampling region 4. Subset noted: tumor region T4, right-lateral pole. Here the CDR3 DNA reads TGCGCCAGTAGTGAGACCCGGGACGCCGCCTACGATCAGTACTTC. This gives the protein CASSETRDAAYDQYF.